Below, one TCR beta chain is given with its context. Its antigen remains unidentified. A junction end diverges from the germline sequence, so it may reflect a read error. TCRdb fed the multiplex PCR reads into MiXCR, producing one record per CDR3 protein. The data contain approximately 200,000 distinct CDR3 sequences, 30% to 40% of them singletons. The data originate from a study of breast tumors, draining lymph nodes, adjacent tissues. Study outcomes and limitations: The lymph node origin of tumor T cells was framed as consistent with a hypothesis, not demonstrated. Tumor TCR diversity was below lymph nodes but above nontumor tissue.

Axillary draining lymph nodes of breast cancer patients supplied the node samples. The sample consisted of axillary lymph node tissue. This sequence originates from a female donor with breast cancer. Some clones in this sample may be carry-over from other donors' samples.

CDR3 DNA sequence: TGTGCCAGCAGCCCCAGGAAGACACAGGGGAGGCTCTCTAGAAACACCATATATTTT. As protein: CASSPRKTQGRLSRNTIYF. V is TRBV9 and J is TRBJ1-3; 7 bases map to TRBD1. This CDR3 is 19 amino acids long. CDR1 and CDR2 from the germline V gene are SGDLS and YYNGEE.